This TCR beta chain appears in the sequencing data of a study of T cell changes during pregnancy in multiple sclerosis. Produced via immunoSEQ multiplex PCR; TCRdb's table is partial and in-frame only. The sample lists over 35,000 clones, roughly 93% occurring once. This CDR3 has 15 residues. Between the trimmed V and J ends, which lost 3 bases and 4 bases, there was a span of 15 bases. Germline CDR1 is SEHNR and CDR2 is FQNEAQ (reference sequence). The chain links TRBV7-9 to TRBJ1-2, with D perhaps matching TRBD1 (5 bases). The source of this sequence is a female donor with multiple sclerosis, enrolled in a pregnancy study. The sequenced sample was CD4+ T cells from peripheral blood mononuclear cells, obtained in the second trimester of pregnancy. CDR3: CASSLADKPIYGYTF. The CDR3 nucleotides are TGTGCCAGCAGCTTGGCGGACAAGCCGATCTATGGCTACACCTTC.